This T cell receptor beta chain was sequenced in a study of T cell repertoires in cytomegalovirus infection. General study points: Within the response measured ex vivo, HLA-C-restricted CMV-specific TCR beta clonotypes were dominant.

As for this clonotype: The antigen remains undetermined.

TCRdb used MiXCR to reprocess the reads, holding one entry per CDR3 protein. Among about 890,000 distinct CDR3 sequences listed, 31% were seen once. This TCR was sampled from a human donor in good health (CMV status not recorded). Some clones in this sample may be carry-over from other donors' samples. The material was cultured CD8+ T cells from PBMCs, obtained from culture after CMV antigen stimulation.

CDR3 amino acids: CASSSQIRGLVNEKLFF. CDR3 sequence (DNA): TGTGCCAGCAGTTCGCAGATCAGGGGTTTGGTCAATGAAAAACTGTTTTTT. This rearrangement joins TRBV7-9 to TRBJ1-4; D may be TRBD1 (6 bases). V dropped 6 bases and J dropped 5 bases, with 22 bases sitting between them. Per germline, CDR1 SEHNR and CDR2 FQNEAQ (reference sequence). The CDR3 consists of 17 residues.